The present T cell receptor (beta chain) was sequenced within a study of CD8 T cells in ankylosing spondylitis. Whole-study findings and limits: CD8+ disease-linked clones were present at relatively low frequencies in blood. There was a TCR beta motif, made of several highly homologous variants, that appeared characteristic of ankylosing spondylitis blood.

The ends lost 4 bases at V and 5 bases at J; junction bases unmatched: 9. The germline V gene encodes CDR1 MGHDK and CDR2 SYGVNS. The CDR3 spans 16 residues. Using quantitative 5'-RACE with molecular barcodes, the authors made TCR beta libraries. Each CDR3 protein is one row after TCRdb ran MiXCR on the 5' RACE reads. Of tens of thousands of distinct CDR3 sequences listed, 9% are singletons. In this sample, this clonotype turned up many times. What it binds is not known. The clonotype comes from a male donor with ankylosing spondylitis. The specimen sequenced was blood, either unsorted or a sorted T cell fraction (not recorded which). The genes are TRBV25-1 and TRBJ1-1; 11 bases agree with TRBD1. This CDR3 reads CASSAPGQGVYTEAFF. The CDR3 DNA follows: TGTGCCAGCAGTGCGCCGGGACAGGGGGTTTATACTGAAGCTTTCTTT.